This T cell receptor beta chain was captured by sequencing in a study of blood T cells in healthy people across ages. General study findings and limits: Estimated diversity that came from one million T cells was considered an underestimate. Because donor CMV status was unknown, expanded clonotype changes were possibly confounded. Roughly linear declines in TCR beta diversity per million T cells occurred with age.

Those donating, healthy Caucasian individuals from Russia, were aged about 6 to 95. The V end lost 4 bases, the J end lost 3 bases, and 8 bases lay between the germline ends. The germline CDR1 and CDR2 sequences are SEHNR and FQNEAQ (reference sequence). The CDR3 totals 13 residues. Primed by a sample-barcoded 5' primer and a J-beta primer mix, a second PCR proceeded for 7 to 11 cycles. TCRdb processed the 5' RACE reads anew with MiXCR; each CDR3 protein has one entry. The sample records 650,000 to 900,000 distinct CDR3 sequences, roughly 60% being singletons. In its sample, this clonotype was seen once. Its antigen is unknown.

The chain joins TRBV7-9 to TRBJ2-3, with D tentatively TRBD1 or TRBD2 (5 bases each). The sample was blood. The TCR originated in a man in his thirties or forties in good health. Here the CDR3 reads CASSWDATDTQYF. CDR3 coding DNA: TGTGCCAGCAGCTGGGACGCGACAGATACGCAGTATTTT. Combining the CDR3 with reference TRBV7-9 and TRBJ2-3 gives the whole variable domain DTGVSQNPRHKITKRGQNVTFRCDPISEHNRLYWYRQTLGQGPEFLTYFQNEAQLEKSRLLSDRFSAERPKGSFSTLEIQRTEQGDSAMYLCASSWDATDTQYFGPGTRLTVL.